Sequencing of this T cell receptor (beta chain) was carried out in a study of cytomegalovirus exposure and HLA in healthy donors. Points from the study as a whole: More clonal expansion characterized HLA-associated TCR beta chains than equally common others in a later analysis. Three chains tied to CMV proved CMV antigen-specific in vitro. Researchers catalogued some 160 TCR beta chains as cytomegalovirus-associated.

PCR primers comprised 60 Vbeta and 13 Jbeta primers. TCRdb's table, derived via immunoSEQ multiplex PCR, lists solely in-frame clones and lacks some. The sample has almost 200,000 clones, around 81% seen once. Deletions cut 5 bases from V and 2 bases from J, with 14 bases between. The germline CDR1 and CDR2 sequences are SGHTA and FQGNSA. CDR3 length: 15 amino acids. In this sample, this clone turned up a few times. Its antigen remains unknown. The rearrangement uses TRBV7-2 and TRBJ2-3; TRBD1 is a possible D gene (6 bases). This receptor was identified in a man aged 25-40 years in good health and CMV-seronegative. Sequenced sample: PBMCs. CDR3 amino acids: CASSPQGAITDTQYF. The CDR3 DNA follows: TGTGCCAGCAGCCCACAGGGAGCCATCACAGATACGCAGTATTTT.